This TCR beta chain came from a study of control samples from healthy donors and cancer patients. In germline, CDR1 is SGHRS, CDR2 YFSETQ. Trimming left V 0 bases short and J 1 base short, with 4 bases between. The CDR3 runs to 13 residues. The method was immunoSEQ multiplex PCR; TCRdb's version includes in-frame clones alone and lacks a portion of them. The data show 40,000 to 65,000 clones, approximately 90% seen once. The clonotype was recovered from a man in his sixties with head and neck cancer. V usage is TRBV5-1 and J usage is TRBJ1-2; D is unresolved. Specimen: PBMCs. The CDR3 sequence is CASSLDGNYGYTF. In DNA form, the CDR3 reads TGCGCCAGCAGCTTGGACGGTAACTATGGCTACACCTTC.